This TCR beta chain was captured by sequencing in a study of identical twins. Template switching, a step in the protocol, added a universal primer site, and cDNA carried unique molecular identifiers. A single record per CDR3 protein comes from TCRdb applying MiXCR to the 5' RACE reads. This table holds roughly 1.6 million distinct CDR3 sequences, more than 30% found once. Trimming removed 1 base at V and 0 bases at J, with 9 bases between. The CDR3 sequence is 15 residues long. Per the germline V gene, CDR1 is SGHTA and CDR2 is FQGNSA. This clonotype has only a few counts. Sample: cord blood. This chain joins TRBV7-2 and TRBJ1-1, with D hard to call. The receptor's source is a newborn girl in good health. Here the CDR3 reads CASSLGAPMNTEAFF. CDR3 coding DNA: TGTGCCAGCAGCTTAGGAGCACCTATGAACACTGAAGCTTTCTTT. Drawing the rest from reference TRBV7-2 and TRBJ1-1, the complete variable domain is GAGVSQSPSNKVTEKGKDVELRCDPISGHTALYWYRQSLGQGLEFLIYFQGNSAPDKSGLPSDRFSAERTGGSVSTLTIQRTQQEDSAVYLCASSLGAPMNTEAFFGQGTRLTVV.